This TCR beta chain originates from a study of T cells after yellow fever vaccination. Notes on this clonotype: Its target is unknown.

Making TCR cDNA involved 5'RACE template switching, which added UMIs and a universal primer site. Via MiXCR, TCRdb re-called the 5' RACE reads, giving one row per CDR3 protein. The table records 610,000 or so distinct CDR3 sequences, 10% to 15% of them present only once. Broader study findings: Most clones from primary vaccination were detected again post-booster (around 96% CD4, 88% CD8). The CD4 compartment and the CD8 compartment contained a small share of clonotypes in common.

Trimming took 4 bases from V and 4 from J, leaving 14 bases between them. This CDR3 is built from 14 residues. Germline CDR1 reads SNHLY; CDR2 reads FYNNEI. This TCR was recovered from a young man who received the YFV17D yellow fever vaccine. Sequencing was performed on PBMCs, taken on the day of the yellow fever booster vaccination. V and J are TRBV2 and TRBJ2-7; perhaps TRBD1 as D (5 bases). The CDR3 DNA reads as TGTGCCAGCAGTGTTCTAGGGGCCTATTACGAGCAGTACTTC. This codes for CASSVLGAYYEQYF.